This T cell receptor (beta chain) was obtained from a study of identical twins. General study points: Interpretation of the results relied on cross-sectional statistical analysis and not on following the same donors. Reduced insertions were recorded for abundant cord blood beta clonotypes, with no such pattern in memory repertoires. Monozygotic twin pairs showed more out-of-frame TCR alpha sharing than models estimated.

This clonotype was observed many times. Antigen unknown. MiXCR, applied by TCRdb to the 5' RACE reads, yields one record per CDR3 protein. The sample includes 650,000 to 800,000 distinct CDR3 sequences, under 9% seen only once; the top ten take around 0.98%. Per germline, CDR1 SQVTM and CDR2 ANQGSEA. V was clipped by 3 bases and J by 6 bases; unmatched bases: 4. This CDR3 spans 13 amino acids. In addition, the sample was reused for a study of yellow fever vaccine responses in identical twins.

The sequence came from a woman between 18 and 29 years old in good health. This chain links TRBV29-1 with TRBJ1-2; 10 nucleotides line up with TRBD1. Sequencing was done on a sample of PBMCs. This CDR3 reads CSVEKTGGNGYTF. CDR3 DNA: TGCAGCGTTGAGAAGACAGGGGGCAATGGCTACACCTTC.